This T cell receptor (beta chain) was documented in a study of control samples from healthy donors and cancer patients (dated by TCRdb to the early 2020s). The CDR3 goes from the cysteine to the phenylalanine over 14 residues. Just CDR3 DNA is preserved here, 42 bases in frame from base 1. Deletion took 2 bases off V and 3 bases off J, with a span of 8 bases between the germline ends. CDR1 and CDR2 were assigned from the germline V gene as MDHEN and SYDVKM. Points on this clone: There is no known antigen for this receptor. The sample holds no much larger clone one base away, and base qualities are not on file.

Library prep was done by the immunoSEQ multiplex PCR assay. In its TCRdb copy, this immuneACCESS table keeps in-frame sequences only and misses some clones. Where compared with another copy, unresolved V genes explain less than half of these, and the others have no known cause. For this sample the table gives roughly 94,000 clones, of which around 85% were detected only once. The ten largest clones represent roughly 39% of the sample. In this chain, TRBV28 is recombined with TRBJ1-3; TRBD1 is possibly the D segment (6 matching bases). Material for sequencing was PBMCs. The source of this sequence is a man between 65 and 85 years old with lung cancer. The nucleotide sequence is given as TGTGCCAGCAGTTTAACAGGGTTTGGAAACACCATATATTTT. Its protein product is CASSLTGFGNTIYF.